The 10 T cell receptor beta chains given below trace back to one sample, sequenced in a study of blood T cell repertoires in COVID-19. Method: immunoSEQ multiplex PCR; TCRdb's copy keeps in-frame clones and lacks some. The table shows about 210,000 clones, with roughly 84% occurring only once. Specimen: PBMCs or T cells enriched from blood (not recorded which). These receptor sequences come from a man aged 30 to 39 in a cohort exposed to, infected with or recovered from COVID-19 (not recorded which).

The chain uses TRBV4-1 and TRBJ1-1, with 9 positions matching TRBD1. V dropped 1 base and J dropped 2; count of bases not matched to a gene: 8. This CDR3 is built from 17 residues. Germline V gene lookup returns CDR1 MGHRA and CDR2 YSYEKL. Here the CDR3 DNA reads TGCGCCAGCAGCCAAGTGATGGGACAGGGTGACAACACTGAAGCTTTCTTT. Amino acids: CASSQVMGQGDNTEAFF.

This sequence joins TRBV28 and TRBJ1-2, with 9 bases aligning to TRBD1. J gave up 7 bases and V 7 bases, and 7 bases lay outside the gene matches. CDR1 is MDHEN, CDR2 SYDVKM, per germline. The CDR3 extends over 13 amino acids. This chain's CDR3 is CASKETGGGGYTF. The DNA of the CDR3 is TGTGCCAGCAAAGAGACAGGGGGTGGTGGCTACACCTTC.

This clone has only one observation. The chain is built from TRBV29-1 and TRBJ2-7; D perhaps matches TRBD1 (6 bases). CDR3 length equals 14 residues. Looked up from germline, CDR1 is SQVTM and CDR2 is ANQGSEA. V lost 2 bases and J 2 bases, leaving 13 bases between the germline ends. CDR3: CSVESGQQPYEQYF. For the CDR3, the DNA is TGCAGCGTTGAATCAGGACAGCAACCCTACGAGCAGTACTTC.

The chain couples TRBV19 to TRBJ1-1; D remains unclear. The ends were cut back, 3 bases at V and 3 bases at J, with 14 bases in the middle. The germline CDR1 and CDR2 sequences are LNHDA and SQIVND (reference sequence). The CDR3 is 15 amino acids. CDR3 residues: CASSIGEHRDTEAFF. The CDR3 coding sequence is TGTGCCAGTAGTATCGGGGAACACCGGGACACTGAAGCTTTCTTT.

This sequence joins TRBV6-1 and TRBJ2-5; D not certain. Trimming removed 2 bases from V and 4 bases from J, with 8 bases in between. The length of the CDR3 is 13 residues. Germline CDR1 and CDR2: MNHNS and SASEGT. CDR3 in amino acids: CASSERVTETQYF. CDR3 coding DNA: TGTGCCAGCAGTGAAAGAGTCACAGAGACCCAGTACTTC.

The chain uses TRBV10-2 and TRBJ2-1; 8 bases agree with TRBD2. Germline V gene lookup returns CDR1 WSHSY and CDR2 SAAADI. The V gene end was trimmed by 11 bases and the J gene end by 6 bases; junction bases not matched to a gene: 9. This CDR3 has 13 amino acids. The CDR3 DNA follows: TGCGCCGCTACTCGGGGGGGGATCAATGAGCAGTTCTTC. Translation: CAATRGGINEQFF.

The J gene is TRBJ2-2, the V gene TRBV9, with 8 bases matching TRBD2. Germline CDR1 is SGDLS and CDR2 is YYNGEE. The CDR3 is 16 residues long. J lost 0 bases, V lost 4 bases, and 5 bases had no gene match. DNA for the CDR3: TGTGCCAGCAGCTCCCATAGCGGGGCGAACACCGGGGAGCTGTTTTTT. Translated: CASSSHSGANTGELFF.

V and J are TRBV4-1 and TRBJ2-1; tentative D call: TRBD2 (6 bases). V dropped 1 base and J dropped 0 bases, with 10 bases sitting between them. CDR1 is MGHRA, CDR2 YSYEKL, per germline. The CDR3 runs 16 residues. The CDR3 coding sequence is TGCGCCAGCAGCCAAGTCCGGGGGAGCTCCTACAATGAGCAGTTCTTC. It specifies CASSQVRGSSYNEQFF.

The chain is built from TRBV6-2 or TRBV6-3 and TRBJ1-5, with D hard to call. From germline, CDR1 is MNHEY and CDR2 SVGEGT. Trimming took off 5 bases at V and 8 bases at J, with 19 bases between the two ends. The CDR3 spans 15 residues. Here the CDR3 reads CASSGVGEVEKPQHF. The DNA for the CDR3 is TGTGCCAGCAGTGGCGTCGGGGAAGTTGAAAAGCCCCAGCATTTT.

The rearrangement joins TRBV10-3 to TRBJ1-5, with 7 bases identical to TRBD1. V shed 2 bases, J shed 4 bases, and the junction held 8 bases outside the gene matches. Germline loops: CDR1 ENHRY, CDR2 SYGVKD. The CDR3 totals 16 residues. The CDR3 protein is CAISEDRAIGNQPQHF. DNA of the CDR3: TGTGCCATCAGTGAGGACAGGGCGATAGGGAATCAGCCCCAGCATTTT.